The next 12 T cell receptor beta chains were all read from a single sample in a study of Graves' ophthalmopathy and Graves' hyperthyroidism. For repertoire sequencing, the TCR beta CDR3 regions were amplified from RNA transcripts. Following a first-round RT-PCR that used HTBI primers, a second-round multiplex PCR was carried out. TCRdb reanalysed the multiplex PCR reads using MiXCR and keeps one entry per CDR3 protein. Altogether 350,000 to 400,000 distinct CDR3 sequences are present, around 19% being singletons, with the ten largest covering approximately 1.4%. Sequencing was carried out using peripheral blood. The receptors stem from a woman aged 18-29 years with Graves' ophthalmopathy.

In its sample, this clonotype was seen many times. The CDR3 bases are TGTGCCAGCAGTTTATGGGCAGGGGCCCCTGAAGCTTTCTTT. It specifies CASSLWAGAPEAFF. This rearrangement joins TRBV27 to TRBJ1-1; D possibly corresponds to TRBD1 (6 bases). The V end lost 1 base, the J end lost 6 bases, and 12 bases lay between the germline ends. The germline CDR1 and CDR2 sequences are MNHEY and SMNVEV (reference sequence). The length of the CDR3 is 14 residues.

The chain employs TRBV6-1 and TRBJ2-2, with 10 bases that match TRBD2. Germline values: CDR1 MNHNS, CDR2 SASEGT. This CDR3 region has 17 residues. Germline trimming cut 6 bases from V and 2 bases from J; bases unmatched to any gene: 9. The CDR3 loop reads CASSATRTSGNTGELFF. The CDR3 DNA is TGTGCCAGCAGCGCTACCCGGACTAGCGGCAACACCGGGGAGCTGTTTTTT.

In its sample, this clonotype was seen many times. The V gene is TRBV9, the J gene TRBJ1-3; D is unresolved. Germline CDR1 reads SGDLS; CDR2 reads YYNGEE. The length of the CDR3 is 17 residues. The germline V and J ends were trimmed by 0 bases and 0 bases, with 13 bases remaining between them. This CDR3 is CASSVDRGPISGNTIYF. Here the CDR3 DNA reads TGTGCCAGCAGCGTAGATCGAGGACCGATCTCTGGAAACACCATATATTTT.

This clonotype was seen many times. The chain joins TRBV12-3 or TRBV12-4 to TRBJ1-3; D gene unclear. Deletions cut 4 bases from V and 4 bases from J, with 20 bases between. The CDR3 length is 17 residues. The CDR3 DNA is TGTGCCAGCAGTTCTAAGCCCGGACGGGGTGGAGGAAACACCATATATTTT. It encodes CASSSKPGRGGGNTIYF.

This clonotype was counted at least ten times. The J gene is TRBJ2-7, the V gene TRBV12-3 or TRBV12-4; tentatively, D is TRBD1 or TRBD2 (5 bases each). The CDR3 covers 14 residues. V was clipped by 1 base and J by 2 bases, with 9 bases between them. The DNA of the CDR3 is TGTGCCAGCAGTTTAGGGGACGGACCCTACGAGCAGTACTTC. Its translation is CASSLGDGPYEQYF.

This clonotype was seen ten or more times. The rearrangement links TRBV9 to TRBJ1-6; D is undetermined. This CDR3 comprises 14 residues. The V end was cut by 7 bases, the J end by 7 bases, with 15 bases between. CDR1 and CDR2 from the germline V gene are SGDLS and YYNGEE. CDR3 DNA sequence: TGTGCCAGCGCGAAGAGGGAGGGCAATTCACCCCTCCACTTT. Its protein is CASAKREGNSPLHF.

The table lists this clonotype with a count of one. The chain combines TRBV6-1 with TRBJ2-7, with TRBD1 matching 11 bases. Per the germline V gene, CDR1 is MNHNS and CDR2 is SASEGT. The V and J ends lost 6 bases and 6 bases, in that order; junction bases with no gene match: 10. The CDR3 has 15 residues. This chain's CDR3 is CASRDTGTGGVEQYF. CDR3 DNA sequence: TGTGCCAGCAGGGACACCGGGACAGGGGGGGTCGAGCAGTACTTC.

Many counts were recorded for this clonotype. The chain combines TRBV28 with TRBJ2-7; 9 bases fit TRBD2. With V trimmed by 4 bases and J by 3 bases, 13 bases remained unmatched. The CDR3 covers 17 residues. Per germline, CDR1 MDHEN and CDR2 SYDVKM. The CDR3, as DNA: TGTGCCAGCAGTTGGGGGGGGCTAGCGGGAAAATTCTACGAGCAGTACTTC. Protein: CASSWGGLAGKFYEQYF.

This clonotype came up many times. The chain is built from TRBV12-3 or TRBV12-4 and TRBJ2-5, with TRBD2 matching over 14 bases. The CDR3 runs to 14 residues. The V segment lost 3 bases and the J segment 10 bases; nucleotides outside the gene matches: 4. The CDR3 region is CASSLGLAGVSQYF. The CDR3 DNA reads as TGTGCCAGCAGTTTGGGACTAGCGGGGGTCAGCCAGTACTTC.

The V gene is TRBV28, the J gene TRBJ2-7; 11 nucleotides line up with TRBD2. The CDR3 is 15 amino acids. Germline V CDR1 and CDR2: MDHEN, SYDVKM. Trimming cost V 6 bases and J 3 bases; bases outside gene matches: 7. Written as DNA, the CDR3 is TGTGCCAGCAGACACACTAGCGGGAGCGGCTACGAGCAGTACTTC. It specifies CASRHTSGSGYEQYF.

The CDR3 protein is CASSETPFTRYGYTF. CDR3 bases: TGTGCCAGCAGCGAAACCCCATTTACGAGATATGGCTACACCTTC. This chain connects TRBV2 to TRBJ1-2; no firm D call. Trimming took off 6 bases at V and 5 bases at J, with 19 bases between the two ends. The CDR3 has 15 residues. From germline, CDR1 is SNHLY and CDR2 FYNNEI.

V gene TRBV30 combines with J gene TRBJ1-2; 9 positions agree with TRBD1. With 4 bases clipped from V and 8 bases from J, the junction kept 5 bases outside the gene matches. CDR3 size: 12 residues. Per the germline V gene, CDR1 is GTSNPN and CDR2 is SVGIG (reference sequence). This CDR3 reads CAWTGTGSGYTF. CDR3 DNA: TGTGCCTGGACAGGGACAGGGAGCGGCTACACCTTC.